A selection of T cell receptor beta chains follows, all from one sample in a study of T cell responses to AZD1222 COVID-19 vaccine. The protocol was immunoSEQ multiplex PCR, while the TCRdb copy is restricted to in-frame clones and leaves out a portion. The repertoire holds around 120,000 clones, approximately 94% seen once, with around 5% in the top ten. Sequencing used peripheral blood, obtained 28 days after the second AZD1222 dose. All receptors derive from an adult who received the AZD1222 COVID-19 vaccine. Each CDR3 is given with its conserved first and last residue. Each record gives: D gene, clone size, V gene, J gene, CDR3 protein, CDR3 DNA. A D gene is named only where the DNA matches it firmly. Rows give clone size only sometimes, using once, few, many, or a class for an expanded clone.

d_gene: -; abundance: -; v_gene: TRBV30; j_gene: TRBJ1-1; CDR3aa: CAWSVLNTEAFF; CDR3nt: TGTGCCTGGTCTGTTTTGAACACTGAAGCTTTCTTT
d_gene: -; abundance: -; v_gene: TRBV5-6; j_gene: TRBJ2-5; CDR3aa: CASSLGQGSQETQYF; CDR3nt: TGTGCCAGCAGCTTGGGGCAGGGGAGTCAAGAGACCCAGTACTTC
d_gene: -; abundance: once; v_gene: TRBV7-2; j_gene: TRBJ1-1; CDR3aa: CASSPRPGATEAFF; CDR3nt: TGTGCCAGCAGCCCCCGTCCGGGGGCGACTGAAGCTTTCTTT
d_gene: TRBD1; abundance: once; v_gene: TRBV7-9; j_gene: TRBJ2-1; CDR3aa: CASSYRQGSNNEQFF; CDR3nt: TGTGCCAGCAGCTACCGACAGGGATCGAACAATGAGCAGTTCTTC
d_gene: -; abundance: -; v_gene: TRBV14; j_gene: TRBJ1-2; CDR3aa: CASSQDWETGDGSGYTF; CDR3nt: TGTGCCAGCAGCCAAGATTGGGAAACCGGGGACGGCAGTGGCTACACCTTC
d_gene: TRBD2; abundance: -; v_gene: TRBV7-6; j_gene: TRBJ2-7; CDR3aa: CASSLAGLADYEQYF; CDR3nt: TGTGCCAGCAGCTTAGCGGGACTAGCGGACTACGAGCAGTACTTC
d_gene: -; abundance: -; v_gene: TRBV20-1; j_gene: TRBJ2-6; CDR3aa: CSAHGANVLTF; CDR3nt: TGCAGTGCTCATGGGGCCAACGTCCTGACTTTC
d_gene: -; abundance: -; v_gene: TRBV7-2; j_gene: TRBJ2-2; CDR3aa: CASSLPGVNTGELFF; CDR3nt: TGTGCCAGCAGCTTACCCGGGGTGAACACCGGGGAGCTGTTTTTT
d_gene: -; abundance: -; v_gene: TRBV27; j_gene: TRBJ2-7; CDR3aa: CASSFRRASYEQYF; CDR3nt: TGTGCCAGCAGTTTCCGCAGGGCGAGCTACGAGCAGTACTTC
d_gene: TRBD1; abundance: -; v_gene: TRBV28; j_gene: TRBJ1-4; CDR3aa: CALGDSHEEKLFF; CDR3nt: TGTGCCCTAGGGGACAGCCACGAAGAAAAACTGTTTTTT
d_gene: -; abundance: -; v_gene: TRBV10-3; j_gene: TRBJ1-5; CDR3aa: CAISESGRDYSNQPQHF; CDR3nt: TGTGCCATCAGTGAGTCAGGGAGGGATTATAGCAATCAGCCCCAGCATTTT
d_gene: TRBD1; abundance: -; v_gene: TRBV29-1; j_gene: TRBJ1-2; CDR3aa: CSAGQNNYGYTF; CDR3nt: TGCAGCGCGGGACAGAATAACTATGGCTACACCTTC
d_gene: -; abundance: -; v_gene: TRBV2; j_gene: TRBJ2-7; CDR3aa: CASSWGQLTSYEQYF; CDR3nt: TGTGCCAGCAGCTGGGGGCAGCTGACCTCCTACGAGCAGTACTTC
d_gene: TRBD2; abundance: once; v_gene: TRBV7-8; j_gene: TRBJ2-1; CDR3aa: CASSLGTSGKNNEQFF; CDR3nt: TGTGCCAGCAGCTTGGGGACTAGCGGGAAAAACAATGAGCAGTTCTTC
d_gene: -; abundance: -; v_gene: TRBV20-1; j_gene: TRBJ1-2; CDR3aa: CSASSLDYGYTF; CDR3nt: TGCAGTGCTAGTTCCCTTGACTATGGCTACACCTTC
d_gene: -; abundance: few; v_gene: TRBV15; j_gene: TRBJ1-1; CDR3aa: CATTSSGWNTEAFF; CDR3nt: TGTGCCACCACGTCGTCGGGGTGGAACACTGAAGCTTTCTTT
d_gene: -; abundance: -; v_gene: TRBV6-5; j_gene: TRBJ2-7; CDR3aa: CASSRSGLYEQYF; CDR3nt: TGTGCCAGCAGTCGCAGTGGGTTGTACGAGCAGTACTTC
d_gene: -; abundance: -; v_gene: TRBV29-1; j_gene: TRBJ2-3; CDR3aa: CSVEVLGDTQYF; CDR3nt: TGCAGCGTTGAAGTGTTGGGGGATACGCAGTATTTT
d_gene: -; abundance: -; v_gene: TRBV7-2; j_gene: TRBJ2-5; CDR3aa: CASSLAGGGVRETQYF; CDR3nt: TGTGCCAGCAGCTTAGCGGGGGGCGGGGTTCGAGAGACCCAGTACTTC
d_gene: -; abundance: -; v_gene: TRBV4-1; j_gene: TRBJ2-2; CDR3aa: CASSRSYTGELFF; CDR3nt: TGCGCCAGCAGCCGCTCTTACACCGGGGAGCTGTTTTTT
d_gene: -; abundance: -; v_gene: TRBV6-1; j_gene: TRBJ1-1; CDR3aa: CASSAYPGAAGGRVNTEAFF; CDR3nt: TGTGCCAGCAGTGCTTACCCAGGGGCGGCCGGCGGCCGGGTGAACACTGAAGCTTTCTTT
d_gene: -; abundance: once; v_gene: TRBV12-3/TRBV12-4; j_gene: TRBJ1-2; CDR3aa: CASRTTGRRGYTF; CDR3nt: TGTGCCAGCAGGACAACAGGGCGTCGGGGCTACACCTTC
d_gene: TRBD2; abundance: medium-sized; v_gene: TRBV9; j_gene: TRBJ2-3; CDR3aa: CASKRLAGSDTQYF; CDR3nt: TGTGCCAGCAAGCGCTTAGCGGGTTCAGATACGCAGTATTTT
d_gene: TRBD2; abundance: once; v_gene: TRBV7-2; j_gene: TRBJ2-7; CDR3aa: CASSSPGLAGAGWYEQYF; CDR3nt: TGTGCCAGCAGCTCGCCGGGACTAGCGGGAGCCGGGTGGTACGAGCAGTACTTC
d_gene: TRBD2; abundance: -; v_gene: TRBV19; j_gene: TRBJ2-1; CDR3aa: CASSPRLATNEQFF; CDR3nt: TGTGCCAGTAGTCCGAGACTAGCGACCAATGAGCAGTTCTTC
d_gene: TRBD1; abundance: -; v_gene: TRBV6-1; j_gene: TRBJ1-5; CDR3aa: CASSELPGQGAQPQHF; CDR3nt: TGTGCCAGCAGTGAACTACCGGGACAGGGTGCTCAGCCCCAGCATTTT
d_gene: TRBD2; abundance: -; v_gene: TRBV20-1; j_gene: TRBJ2-5; CDR3aa: CSASTVAGVQETQYF; CDR3nt: TGCAGTGCTAGTACGGTTGCGGGGGTCCAAGAGACCCAGTACTTC
d_gene: -; abundance: -; v_gene: TRBV5-1; j_gene: TRBJ2-5; CDR3aa: CASSSIPKETQYF; CDR3nt: TGCGCCAGCAGCTCCATCCCCAAAGAGACCCAGTACTTC
d_gene: -; abundance: once; v_gene: TRBV5-1; j_gene: TRBJ2-1; CDR3aa: CASRGGVDNEQFF; CDR3nt: TGCGCCAGCAGGGGGGGTGTCGACAATGAGCAGTTCTTC
d_gene: TRBD2; abundance: once; v_gene: TRBV27; j_gene: TRBJ2-2; CDR3aa: CASSPLTSGIPAGTGELFF; CDR3nt: TGTGCCAGCAGTCCGCTTACTAGCGGGATCCCCGCAGGGACCGGGGAGCTGTTTTTT
d_gene: TRBD1; abundance: -; v_gene: TRBV11-2; j_gene: TRBJ2-5; CDR3aa: CASSPRQGWETQYF; CDR3nt: TGTGCCAGCAGCCCCCGACAGGGTTGGGAGACCCAGTACTTC
d_gene: -; abundance: -; v_gene: TRBV6-6; j_gene: TRBJ1-4; CDR3aa: CASRPRGRIEKLFF; CDR3nt: TGTGCCAGCCGTCCCCGGGGGCGTATTGAAAAACTGTTTTTT
d_gene: -; abundance: -; v_gene: TRBV7-2; j_gene: TRBJ2-3; CDR3aa: CASSGQDTQYF; CDR3nt: TGTGCCAGCAGCGGGCAAGATACGCAGTATTTT
d_gene: -; abundance: -; v_gene: TRBV7-9; j_gene: TRBJ1-1; CDR3aa: CASSLSRGIPNTEAFF; CDR3nt: TGTGCCAGCAGCCTCTCCCGCGGGATTCCGAACACTGAAGCTTTCTTT
d_gene: -; abundance: -; v_gene: TRBV7-9; j_gene: TRBJ1-2; CDR3aa: CASSLGVGQTYGYTF; CDR3nt: TGTGCCAGCAGCTTAGGGGTAGGTCAGACATATGGCTACACCTTC
d_gene: TRBD1; abundance: -; v_gene: TRBV18; j_gene: TRBJ1-4; CDR3aa: CASSPLGEGAMKKLFF; CDR3nt: TGTGCCAGCTCACCACTCGGGGAGGGGGCGATGAAAAAACTGTTTTTT
d_gene: -; abundance: -; v_gene: TRBV3-1/TRBV3-2; j_gene: TRBJ2-5; CDR3aa: CASSQGGLGTQYF; CDR3nt: TGTGCCAGCAGCCAAGGGGGGCTAGGGACCCAGTACTTC
d_gene: -; abundance: -; v_gene: TRBV5-4; j_gene: TRBJ2-7; CDR3aa: CASSLARREQYF; CDR3nt: TGTGCCAGCAGCTTGGCGAGGAGGGAGCAGTACTTC
d_gene: -; abundance: -; v_gene: TRBV7-9; j_gene: TRBJ2-2; CDR3aa: CASSLIGESGELFF; CDR3nt: TGTGCCAGCAGCTTAATTGGGGAGTCCGGGGAGCTGTTTTTT
d_gene: TRBD2; abundance: once; v_gene: TRBV15; j_gene: TRBJ2-1; CDR3aa: CATSREGTTNEQFF; CDR3nt: TGTGCCACCAGCAGAGAAGGGACTACGAATGAGCAGTTCTTC
d_gene: TRBD2; abundance: once; v_gene: TRBV14; j_gene: TRBJ2-5; CDR3aa: CASSPGTSGYQETQYF; CDR3nt: TGTGCCAGCAGCCCCGGGACTAGCGGGTACCAAGAGACCCAGTACTTC
d_gene: -; abundance: -; v_gene: TRBV6-2/TRBV6-3; j_gene: TRBJ1-1; CDR3aa: CASSQTFDGEAFF; CDR3nt: TGTGCCAGCAGTCAAACTTTCGACGGGGAAGCTTTCTTT
d_gene: -; abundance: -; v_gene: TRBV30; j_gene: TRBJ1-4; CDR3aa: CAWSVIQGEKLFF; CDR3nt: TGTGCCTGGAGTGTGATTCAAGGGGAAAAACTGTTTTTT
d_gene: -; abundance: -; v_gene: TRBV24-1; j_gene: TRBJ2-2; CDR3aa: CATSDSGTANRNTGELFF; CDR3nt: TGTGCCACCAGTGACTCCGGGACTGCGAACAGGAACACCGGGGAGCTGTTTTTT
d_gene: -; abundance: -; v_gene: TRBV9; j_gene: TRBJ2-2; CDR3aa: CASSPWGGTYGELFF; CDR3nt: TGTGCCAGCAGCCCCTGGGGAGGTACTTACGGGGAGCTGTTTTTT
d_gene: -; abundance: -; v_gene: TRBV5-6; j_gene: TRBJ1-6; CDR3aa: CASSPGEGFNSPLHF; CDR3nt: TGTGCCAGCAGCCCGGGGGAGGGCTTTAACTCACCCCTCCACTTT
d_gene: TRBD2; abundance: -; v_gene: TRBV7-7; j_gene: TRBJ2-1; CDR3aa: CASSFGEGTYNEQFF; CDR3nt: TGTGCTAGCAGCTTTGGGGAGGGAACTTACAATGAGCAGTTCTTC
d_gene: TRBD2; abundance: -; v_gene: TRBV6-2/TRBV6-3; j_gene: TRBJ2-3; CDR3aa: CASSPRSSGSIQDTQYF; CDR3nt: TGTGCCAGCAGCCCGAGGTCTAGCGGGAGCATTCAGGATACGCAGTATTTT
d_gene: -; abundance: -; v_gene: TRBV4-3; j_gene: TRBJ1-1; CDR3aa: CASSQMEGGTEAFF; CDR3nt: TGCGCCAGCAGCCAGATGGAGGGAGGGACTGAAGCTTTCTTT
d_gene: -; abundance: -; v_gene: TRBV2; j_gene: TRBJ2-3; CDR3aa: CASSVQGGDTQYF; CDR3nt: TGTGCCAGCAGTGTACAGGGAGGAGATACGCAGTATTTT
d_gene: -; abundance: -; v_gene: TRBV15; j_gene: TRBJ1-1; CDR3aa: CATSRGGATNTEAFF; CDR3nt: TGTGCCACCAGCAGAGGAGGGGCGACGAACACTGAAGCTTTCTTT
d_gene: -; abundance: few; v_gene: TRBV5-6; j_gene: TRBJ1-2; CDR3aa: CASSLDGYGYTF; CDR3nt: TGTGCCAGCAGCTTGGACGGCTATGGCTACACCTTC
d_gene: -; abundance: -; v_gene: TRBV12-3/TRBV12-4; j_gene: TRBJ1-5; CDR3aa: CASSLSRIQPQHF; CDR3nt: TGTGCCAGCAGTTTAAGTAGGATTCAGCCCCAGCATTTT